Following are 13 T cell receptor beta chains from one sample sequenced in a study of cytomegalovirus exposure and HLA in healthy donors. PCR primers comprised 60 Vbeta and 13 Jbeta primers. TCRdb's copy holds only in-frame clones and misses some; the assay was immunoSEQ multiplex PCR. The table has under 250,000 clones, around 81% seen once; the top ten hold approximately 10%. Sample: PBMCs. These receptors all come from a woman aged 50 to 60 in good health and CMV-seropositive.

V gene TRBV27 combines with J gene TRBJ1-5; D unclear. V shed 5 bases and J shed 2 bases, with 13 bases lying between them. CDR3 length equals 15 residues. Germline CDR1 is MNHEY and CDR2 is SMNVEV (reference sequence). The CDR3 sequence is CASSPTFVGNQPQHF. CDR3 nucleotide sequence: TGTGCCAGCAGTCCCACATTTGTGGGCAATCAGCCCCAGCATTTT.

The chain recombines TRBV7-3 with TRBJ1-6; the match to TRBD1 covers 8 bases. The length of the CDR3 is 15 residues. Germline CDR1 is SGHTA and CDR2 is FQGTGA. After removal of 1 base from V and 7 bases from J, the junction contained 3 bases not matched to a gene. CDR3 sequence: CASSLMGQENSPLHF. The CDR3 region has the DNA TGTGCCAGCAGCTTAATGGGACAGGAAAATTCACCCCTCCACTTT. Supplemented by reference TRBV7-3 and TRBJ1-6, the full variable domain reads GAGVSQTPSNKVTEKGKYVELRCDPISGHTALYWYRQSLGQGPEFLIYFQGTGAADDSGLPNDRFFAVRPEGSVSTLKIQRTERGDSAVYLCASSLMGQENSPLHFGNGTRLTVT.

A single count supports this clone. The V call is TRBV6-5, the J call TRBJ1-1, with D unresolved. The CDR3 sequence is 14 residues long. CDR1 and CDR2 from the germline V gene are MNHEY and SVGAGI. Trimming left V 6 bases short and J 2 bases short, with 13 bases between. CDR3 DNA sequence: TGTGCCAGCAGCCCGGGTTCTCCAAACACTGAAGCTTTCTTT. The encoded protein is CASSPGSPNTEAFF.

The rearrangement joins TRBV27 to TRBJ1-4, with D possibly being TRBD1 (6 bases). The CDR3 consists of 13 residues. CDR1 is MNHEY, CDR2 SMNVEV, per germline (reference sequence). The V gene lost 4 bases and the J gene lost 8 bases, with 11 bases spanning the gap. The CDR3 protein is CASSYREGEKLFF. CDR3 DNA sequence: TGTGCCAGCAGTTACAGGGAAGGCGAAAAACTGTTTTTT. The full variable domain, rest sourced from reference TRBV27 and TRBJ1-4, is EAQVTQNPRYLITVTGKKLTVTCSQNMNHEYMSWYRQDPGLGLRQIYYSMNVEVTDKGDVPEGYKVSRKEKRNFPLILESPSPNQTSLYFCASSYREGEKLFFGSGTQLSVL.

The rearrangement joins TRBV4-1 to TRBJ1-5; 7 positions agree with TRBD1. The CDR3 is made up of 14 amino acids. Per germline, CDR1 MGHRA and CDR2 YSYEKL. The V gene end was trimmed by 4 bases and the J gene end by 6 bases; junction bases not matched to a gene: 6. The CDR3 is CASSRQGRGQPQHF. DNA of the CDR3: TGCGCCAGCAGCCGACAGGGTAGAGGTCAGCCCCAGCATTTT.

This chain connects TRBV5-1 to TRBJ1-6, with a tentative D call TRBD1 (6 bases). Germline assignment: CDR1 SGHRS and CDR2 YFSETQ. The CDR3 is 16 amino acids. The V gene lost 0 bases and the J gene lost 6 bases, with 13 bases spanning the gap. Here the CDR3 DNA reads TGCGCCAGCAGCTTGGGGACAGTAGGGAGTAATTCACCCCTCCACTTT. Translation: CASSLGTVGSNSPLHF.

The chain has TRBV7-2 and TRBJ1-1; a possible D gene is TRBD1 (5 bases). The V gene's germline CDR1 is SGHTA and CDR2 FQGNSA. The V end was cut by 1 base, the J end by 9 bases, with 15 bases between. The length of the CDR3 is 14 residues. The CDR3 region has the DNA TGTGCCAGCAGCTTAGTCTATGGGGCAGAAAAAGCTTTCTTT. It yields the protein CASSLVYGAEKAFF.

The V gene is TRBV30, the J gene TRBJ2-5; maybe TRBD1 (6 bases). Per germline, CDR1 GTSNPN and CDR2 SVGIG (reference sequence). This CDR3 is built from 15 residues. Trimming shortened V by 5 bases and J by 3 bases, and 19 bases separated the two germline ends. CDR3: CAWSRGHRVKETQYF. The CDR3 DNA follows: TGTGCCTGGTCCCGGGGACACAGAGTTAAAGAGACCCAGTACTTC.

V gene TRBV18 combines with J gene TRBJ1-1, with D perhaps matching TRBD1 (5 bases). The CDR3 loop spans 13 amino acids. Looked up from germline, CDR1 is KGHSH and CDR2 is LQKENI. Trimming pared 0 bases from V and 7 bases from J, leaving 9 bases between. The CDR3 nucleotides read TGTGCCAGCTCACCACCGCGGGGACTTGAAGCTTTCTTT. This translates into CASSPPRGLEAFF.

The V gene is TRBV10-3, the J gene TRBJ1-1; 8 bases fit TRBD1. Losses at the gene ends were 2 bases for V and 5 bases for J; bases not matched to a gene: 1. CDR1 is ENHRY and CDR2 is SYGVKD in the germline V gene. The CDR3 has 13 amino acids. CDR3 residues: CAISEDRGTEAFF. DNA of the CDR3: TGTGCCATCAGTGAGGACAGGGGTACTGAAGCTTTCTTT.

The CDR3 sequence: CAISESTENTEAFF. In DNA, the CDR3 is TGTGCCATCAGTGAGTCAACAGAGAACACTGAAGCTTTCTTT. The chain couples TRBV10-3 to TRBJ1-1, with unresolved D. The germline V gene has CDR1 ENHRY and CDR2 SYGVKD. The V end lost 0 bases, the J end lost 1 base, and 6 bases lay between the germline ends. This CDR3 contains 14 residues.

The chain combines TRBV6-5 with TRBJ1-3; no firm D call. This CDR3 contains 11 residues. V dropped 5 bases and J dropped 8 bases, with 7 bases sitting between them. The germline V gene has CDR1 MNHEY and CDR2 SVGAGI. The CDR3 region is CASSAGDTIYF. The CDR3 DNA reads TGTGCCAGCAGTGCCGGGGACACCATATATTTT.

The chain has TRBV5-1 and TRBJ1-3; 10 positions match TRBD1. V shed 4 bases, J shed 0 bases, and the junction held 7 bases outside the gene matches. This CDR3 region has 17 residues. CDR1 and CDR2 from the germline V gene are SGHRS and YFSETQ. CDR3 nucleotides: TGCGCCAGCAGCCCAGGACAGGGGGACCCCTCTGGAAACACCATATATTTT. It yields the protein CASSPGQGDPSGNTIYF.